This TCR beta chain was documented in a study of T cells after yellow fever vaccination. About the research overall: Each low-cell-number fraction was prepared by means of SMART-Seq v4 Ultra Low Input.

V shed 3 bases and J shed 4 bases, with 13 bases lying between them. The CDR3 length is 14 residues. Germline CDR1 SGHTA, CDR2 FQGNSA. TCRdb called the 5' RACE reads again in MiXCR, with one record for every CDR3 protein. Of 450,000 to 600,000 distinct CDR3 sequences in the sample, approximately 16% were seen once. In this sample, this clonotype turned up a few times. The antigen is undetermined. Whole-study findings and limits: Clonotypes shared by both compartments, CD4 and CD8, made up a small share.

The clonotype was recovered from a man between 18 and 29 years old who received the YFV17D yellow fever vaccine. The V call is TRBV7-2, the J call TRBJ2-7; tentative D call: TRBD1 (7 bases). The sequenced sample was PBMCs, obtained 4 to 5 days after the first yellow fever vaccination. CDR3 DNA sequence: TGTGCCAGCAGCTTCCAACAGGGGAGGTACGAGCAGTACTTC. Protein sequence: CASSFQQGRYEQYF.